A single sample gave rise to the 27 T cell receptor beta chains below, sequenced in a study of identical twins. TCRdb used MiXCR to reprocess the 5' RACE reads, holding one entry per CDR3 protein. The sample includes roughly 690,000 distinct CDR3 sequences, around 6% of them seen just once. Sequenced input: naive T cells sorted from blood. The receptors originated from a man aged 18 to 35 in good health.

In this sample, this clonotype turned up many times. The CDR3 spells CSAATGTGDYNEQFF. In nucleotides, the CDR3 is TGCAGTGCCGCCACCGGGACAGGGGATTACAATGAGCAGTTCTTC. This rearrangement joins TRBV20-1 to TRBJ2-1, with TRBD1 identical over 10 bases. This CDR3 has 15 amino acids. In germline, CDR1 is DFQATT, CDR2 SNEGSKA (reference sequence). With V trimmed by 6 bases and J by 4 bases, 9 bases remained unmatched.

J is TRBJ2-4 and V is TRBV2, with 13 bases that match TRBD2. This CDR3 region has 16 residues. The junction had 10 bases not matched to a gene; V was cut back by 6 bases and J by 8 bases. Germline V gives CDR1 SNHLY, CDR2 FYNNEI. CDR3 nucleotides: TGTGCCAGCAGAGCCCCAGGACTAGCGGGAGTATACATTCAGTACTTC. It translates to CASRAPGLAGVYIQYF. The variable domain in full, with the rest retrieved from reference TRBV2 and TRBJ2-4, is EPEVTQTPSHQVTQMGQEVILRCVPISNHLYFYWYRQILGQKVEFLVSFYNNEISEKSEIFDDQFSVERPDGSNFTLKIRSTKLEDSAMYFCASRAPGLAGVYIQYFGAGTRLSVL.

The chain couples TRBV5-1 to TRBJ1-4; no clear D. CDR1 is SGHRS and CDR2 is YFSETQ in the germline V gene. V gave up 5 bases and J gave up 2 bases, with 10 bases separating them. This CDR3 has 14 residues. The CDR3 sequence: CASRSTHTNEKLFF. The DNA for the CDR3 is TGCGCCAGCAGGTCGACTCACACTAATGAAAAACTGTTTTTT.

The rearrangement links TRBV6-5 to TRBJ1-6; 10 bases match TRBD1. Germline V gene lookup returns CDR1 MNHEY and CDR2 SVGAGI. With V trimmed by 4 bases and J by 9 bases, 9 bases remained unmatched. The CDR3 has 16 residues. DNA of the CDR3: TGTGCCAGCAGTTCTATCCGAGGACAGGGGGTTTCACCCCTCCACTTT. Its translation: CASSSIRGQGVSPLHF.

This clonotype was recorded many times. The chain couples TRBV7-9 to TRBJ2-5, with TRBD1 identical over 9 bases. With 1 base clipped from V and 0 bases from J, the junction kept 6 bases outside the gene matches. Germline CDR1 and CDR2: SEHNR and FQNEAQ (reference sequence). CDR3 size: 17 residues. The CDR3 sequence is CASSLVGQGTYQETQYF. CDR3 sequence (DNA): TGTGCCAGCAGCTTAGTCGGACAGGGGACGTACCAAGAGACCCAGTACTTC.

V is TRBV28 and J is TRBJ2-1; TRBD1 aligns across 9 bases. V shed 8 bases and J 7 bases; nucleotides not matched to a gene: 9. This CDR3 is 14 amino acids long. Germline lookup yields CDR1 MDHEN and CDR2 SYDVKM. For the CDR3, the DNA is TGTGCCAGCTCAACATCGACAGGGGGGAATGAGCAGTTCTTC. It codes for CASSTSTGGNEQFF. The variable domain in full, with the rest retrieved from reference TRBV28 and TRBJ2-1, is DVKVTQSSRYLVKRTGEKVFLECVQDMDHENMFWYRQDPGLGLRLIYFSYDVKMKEKGDIPEGYSVSREKKERFSLILESASTNQTSMYLCASSTSTGGNEQFFGPGTRLTVL.

The genes are TRBV20-1 and TRBJ2-1; D is perhaps TRBD1 or TRBD2 (5 bases each). Germline V lookup: CDR1 DFQATT, CDR2 SNEGSKA (reference sequence). This CDR3 region has 14 residues. Trimming pared 4 bases from V and 11 bases from J, leaving 21 bases between. The DNA of the CDR3 is TGCAGTGCTATTGGTTTCCGAACCGGGACCAAGCAGTTCTTC. Protein sequence: CSAIGFRTGTKQFF.

The genes are TRBV11-2 and TRBJ2-2; tentatively, D is TRBD1 or TRBD2 (5 bases each). The CDR3 sequence is 15 residues long. From germline, CDR1 is SGHAT and CDR2 FQNNGV. Trimming shortened V by 2 bases and J by 6 bases, and 13 bases separated the two germline ends. The CDR3 loop reads CASSLSGTFPGELFF. Here the CDR3 DNA reads TGTGCCAGCAGCTTATCCGGGACGTTCCCCGGGGAGCTGTTTTTT.

This sequence joins TRBV30 and TRBJ2-7; 7 nucleotides align to TRBD1. J gave up 2 bases and V 5 bases, and 0 bases lay outside the gene matches. The germline V gene has CDR1 GTSNPN and CDR2 SVGIG (reference sequence). The CDR3 is 11 amino acids. CDR3: CAWDRAYEQYF. As DNA, the CDR3 is TGTGCCTGGGACAGGGCCTACGAGCAGTACTTC.

The sample holds a few counts of this clonotype. The rearrangement uses TRBV30 and TRBJ2-1; TRBD2 matches 12 bases. Germline CDR1 and CDR2: GTSNPN and SVGIG (reference sequence). V dropped 0 bases and J dropped 10; count of bases not matched to a gene: 4. The CDR3 has 14 residues. This CDR3 reads CAWSVLAGGGEQFF. CDR3 sequence (DNA): TGTGCCTGGAGTGTACTAGCGGGAGGTGGGGAGCAGTTCTTC.

This clonotype was observed a few times. The chain combines TRBV5-6 with TRBJ2-1; D might be TRBD1 (5 bases). The CDR3 is made up of 13 amino acids. Germline CDR1 SGHDT, CDR2 YYEEEE. Between the trimmed V and J ends, which lost 2 bases and 9 bases, there was a span of 12 bases. CDR3 residues: CASSFSGFSEQFF. In nucleotides, the CDR3 is TGTGCCAGCAGCTTCTCAGGGTTCAGTGAGCAGTTCTTC. The full variable domain, its missing parts supplied by reference TRBV5-6 and TRBJ2-1, is DAGVTQSPTHLIKTRGQQVTLRCSPKSGHDTVSWYQQALGQGPQFIFQYYEEEERQRGNFPDRFSGHQFPNYSSELNVNALLLGDSALYLCASSFSGFSEQFFGPGTRLTVL.

The J gene is TRBJ2-3, the V gene TRBV28, with D possibly TRBD2 on 6 matching bases. The CDR3 has 15 residues. Germline assignment: CDR1 MDHEN and CDR2 SYDVKM. V lost 5 bases and J lost 3, with 15 bases in between. CDR3 coding DNA: TGTGCCAGCAGTGTGGGGGGAGGACCAACAGATACGCAGTATTTT. It translates to CASSVGGGPTDTQYF.

The genes are TRBV7-7 and TRBJ2-1, with 7 bases fitting TRBD2. V gave up 3 bases and J gave up 6 bases; unmatched junction bases: 5. The CDR3 contains 14 residues. Germline V gene lookup returns CDR1 SSHAT and CDR2 FNYEAQ (reference sequence). DNA of the CDR3: TGTGCCAGCAGCTTGGGGGGGGTAACCAATGAGCAGTTCTTC. It yields the protein CASSLGGVTNEQFF.

This clonotype was seen a few times. This chain links TRBV7-2 with TRBJ1-2, with 10 bases fitting TRBD1. The CDR3 length is 17 residues. The junction had 12 bases not matched to a gene; V was cut back by 5 bases and J by 3 bases. CDR1 and CDR2 (germline): SGHTA, FQGNSA. This chain's CDR3 is CASSTLPGTGVDYGYTF. In nucleotides, the CDR3 is TGTGCCAGCAGCACCTTACCCGGGACAGGGGTGGACTATGGCTACACCTTC.

The chain employs TRBV5-5 and TRBJ1-4; possibly TRBD1 for D (5 bases). This CDR3 spans 13 amino acids. Trimming removed 2 bases at V and 8 bases at J, with 10 bases between. Germline V CDR1 and CDR2: SGHKS, YYEKEE (reference sequence). The CDR3 DNA reads as TGTGCCAGCAGCTTTTACGAGGGGGAAAAACTGTTTTTT. This translates into CASSFYEGEKLFF.

J is TRBJ2-3 and V is TRBV7-2; the D gene is possibly TRBD2 (6 bases). Germline lookup yields CDR1 SGHTA and CDR2 FQGNSA. This CDR3 is built from 16 residues. V was shortened by 5 bases and J by 2 bases, with 17 bases between the two germline ends. This CDR3 reads CASSPPLARNTDTQYF. In DNA, the CDR3 is TGTGCCAGCAGCCCCCCCCTAGCGAGGAACACAGATACGCAGTATTTT.

V usage is TRBV6-1 and J usage is TRBJ2-1, with TRBD1 identical over 7 bases. The CDR3 is made up of 15 amino acids. V trimming: 5 bases; J trimming: 4 bases; junction bases outside the gene matches: 8. Germline CDR1 and CDR2: MNHNS and SASEGT. CDR3 protein: CASSKGTASYNEQFF. The CDR3 DNA reads TGTGCCAGCAGTAAAGGGACAGCTAGTTACAATGAGCAGTTCTTC.

This clonotype has more than one count but fewer than ten. The V and J genes are TRBV10-3 and TRBJ2-2; D not resolved. Trimming shortened V by 7 bases and J by 1 base, and 7 bases separated the two germline ends. CDR3 length: 13 amino acids. Germline lookup yields CDR1 ENHRY and CDR2 SYGVKD. This CDR3 is CAITPENTGELFF. CDR3 DNA: TGTGCCATCACGCCCGAGAACACCGGGGAGCTGTTTTTT.

In its sample, this clonotype was seen many times. The CDR3 reads CASVPGIGTGELFF. CDR3 in DNA: TGTGCCAGCGTACCGGGCATTGGCACCGGGGAGCTGTTTTTT. The chain links TRBV12-3 or TRBV12-4 to TRBJ2-2, with D unclear. This CDR3 is 14 amino acids long. Trimming took off 8 bases at V and 4 bases at J, with 14 bases between the two ends.

This clonotype showed up many times. The CDR3 DNA reads as TGTGCCAGCAGCCCCCCCGTGGGACCATATTCGGAGCAGTACTTC. Amino acids: CASSPPVGPYSEQYF. The rearrangement uses TRBV6-2 or TRBV6-3 and TRBJ2-7, with D perhaps TRBD1 or TRBD2 (5 bases each). The V gene lost 6 bases and the J gene lost 7 bases, with 22 bases spanning the gap. The CDR3 is 15 residues long. Germline lookup yields CDR1 MNHEY and CDR2 SVGEGT.

The chain combines TRBV4-2 with TRBJ1-1; D not certain. This CDR3 is built from 15 residues. Germline V gene sequence: CDR1 LGHNA, CDR2 YNFKEQ. Deletions cut 4 bases from V and 0 bases from J, with 12 bases between. The CDR3 loop reads CASSREPSMNTEAFF. CDR3 DNA sequence: TGTGCCAGCAGCCGAGAGCCCTCCATGAACACTGAAGCTTTCTTT.

This chain connects TRBV19 to TRBJ1-4; a weak D match, TRBD1 (5 bases). The CDR3 covers 15 residues. V was clipped by 6 bases and J by 2 bases, with 13 bases between them. Looked up from germline, CDR1 is LNHDA and CDR2 is SQIVND (reference sequence). CDR3 bases: TGTGCCAGTAGCCTTTCAGGGCTCACTAATGAAAAACTGTTTTTT. It yields the protein CASSLSGLTNEKLFF.

V usage is TRBV29-1 and J usage is TRBJ2-7, with TRBD1 matching 10 bases. This CDR3 contains 14 residues. With 6 bases clipped from V and 0 bases from J, the junction kept 5 bases outside the gene matches. The germline CDR1 and CDR2 sequences are SQVTM and ANQGSEA. The CDR3 DNA reads TGCAGCGTCCGGGACAGGGGCATCTCCTACGAGCAGTACTTC. Its protein is CSVRDRGISYEQYF.

The genes are TRBV20-1 and TRBJ2-1; D not resolved. Germline assignment: CDR1 DFQATT and CDR2 SNEGSKA (reference sequence). Deletions cut 5 bases from V and 12 bases from J, with 11 bases between. The CDR3 runs 10 residues. The CDR3, as DNA: TGCAGTGCTCCCTTTGGAGCGCAGTTCTTC. Residues: CSAPFGAQFF.

The CDR3 DNA follows: TGCAGCGTCGACGATGGACAGTCGTTAGGAGCTTTCTTT. Its translation is CSVDDGQSLGAFF. J is TRBJ1-1 and V is TRBV29-1; a possible D gene is TRBD1 (6 bases). Germline CDR1 is SQVTM and CDR2 is ANQGSEA. There are 13 residues in the CDR3. Trimming shortened V by 6 bases and J by 10 bases, and 21 bases separated the two germline ends.

This clonotype was detected only a few times. The chain is built from TRBV5-1 and TRBJ2-3; D perhaps matches TRBD1 (6 bases). The germline V gene has CDR1 SGHRS and CDR2 YFSETQ. The CDR3 runs 14 residues. V lost 2 bases, J lost 6 bases, and 13 bases lay in between. CDR3 nucleotide sequence: TGCGCCAGCAGCTTCCAAGGGGGATCTGATACGCAGTATTTT. Encoded protein: CASSFQGGSDTQYF.

This clonotype was counted only a few times. The chain has TRBV29-1 and TRBJ2-3; D gene ambiguous. This CDR3 comprises 13 residues. With 4 bases removed from V and 0 bases from J, the gap between germline ends came to 8 bases. Germline values: CDR1 SQVTM, CDR2 ANQGSEA. The CDR3 region has the DNA TGCAGCGTTGTAGGCCCAAGCACAGATACGCAGTATTTT. Its protein is CSVVGPSTDTQYF.